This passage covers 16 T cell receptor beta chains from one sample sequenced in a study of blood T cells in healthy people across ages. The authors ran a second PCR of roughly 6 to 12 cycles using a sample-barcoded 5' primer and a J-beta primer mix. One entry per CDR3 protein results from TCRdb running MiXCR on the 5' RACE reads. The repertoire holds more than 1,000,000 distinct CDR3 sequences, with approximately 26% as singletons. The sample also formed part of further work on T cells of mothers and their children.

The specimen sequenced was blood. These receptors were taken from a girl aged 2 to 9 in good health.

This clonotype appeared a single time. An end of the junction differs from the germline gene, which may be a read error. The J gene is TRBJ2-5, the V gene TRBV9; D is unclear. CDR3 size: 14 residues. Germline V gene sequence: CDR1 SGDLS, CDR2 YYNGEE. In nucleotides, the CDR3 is TGTGCCAGCGGCGTAGGCGGCGGCCAAGAGACCCAGTACTTC. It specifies CASGVGGGQETQYF.

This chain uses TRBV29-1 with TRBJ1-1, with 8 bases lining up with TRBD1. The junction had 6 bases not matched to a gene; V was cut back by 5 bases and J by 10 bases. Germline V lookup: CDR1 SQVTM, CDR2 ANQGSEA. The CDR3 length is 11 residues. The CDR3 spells CSVLTGTGAFF. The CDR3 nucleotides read TGCAGCGTTCTTACCGGGACAGGAGCTTTCTTT.

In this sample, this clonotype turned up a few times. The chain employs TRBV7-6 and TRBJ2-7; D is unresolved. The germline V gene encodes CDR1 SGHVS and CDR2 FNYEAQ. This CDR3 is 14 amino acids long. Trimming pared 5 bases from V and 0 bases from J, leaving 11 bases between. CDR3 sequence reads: CASSKDGISYEQYF. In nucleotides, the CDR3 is TGTGCCAGCAGCAAAGACGGAATCTCCTACGAGCAGTACTTC. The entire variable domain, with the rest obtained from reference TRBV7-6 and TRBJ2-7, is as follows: GAGVSQSPRYKVTKRGQDVALRCDPISGHVSLYWYRQALGQGPEFLTYFNYEAQQDKSGLPNDRFSAERPEGSISTLTIQRTEQRDSAMYRCASSKDGISYEQYFGPGTRLTVT.

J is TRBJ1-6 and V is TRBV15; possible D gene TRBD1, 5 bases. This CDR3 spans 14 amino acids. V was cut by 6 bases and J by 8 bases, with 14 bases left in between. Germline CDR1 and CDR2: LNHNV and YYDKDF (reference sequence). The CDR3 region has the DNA TGTGCCACCAGTTGGAACCAGGGTGATTCACCCCTCCACTTT. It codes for CATSWNQGDSPLHF.

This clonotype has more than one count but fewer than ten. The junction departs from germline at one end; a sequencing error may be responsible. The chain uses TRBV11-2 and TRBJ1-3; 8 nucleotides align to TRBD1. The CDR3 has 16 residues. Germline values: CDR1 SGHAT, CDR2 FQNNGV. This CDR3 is CASSVDRGGSGNTIYF. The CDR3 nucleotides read TGTGCCAGCAGCGTAGACAGGGGAGGCTCTGGAAACACCATATATTTT.

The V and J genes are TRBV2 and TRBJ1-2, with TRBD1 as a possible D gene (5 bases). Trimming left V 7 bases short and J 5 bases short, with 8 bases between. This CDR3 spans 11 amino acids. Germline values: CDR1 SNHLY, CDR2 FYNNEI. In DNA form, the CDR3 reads TGTGCCAGCATTGAGGGGTATGGCTACACCTTC. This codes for CASIEGYGYTF.

CDR3 region: CAIRRQGPSYEQYF. Here the CDR3 DNA reads TGTGCCATCAGAAGACAGGGTCCCTCCTACGAGCAGTACTTC. The chain has TRBV10-3 and TRBJ2-5; 7 bases fit TRBD1. The J call is uncertain, as TRBJ2-7 better fits the DNA end. Germline-derived CDR1 and CDR2 are ENHRY and SYGVKD. CDR3 length: 14 amino acids.

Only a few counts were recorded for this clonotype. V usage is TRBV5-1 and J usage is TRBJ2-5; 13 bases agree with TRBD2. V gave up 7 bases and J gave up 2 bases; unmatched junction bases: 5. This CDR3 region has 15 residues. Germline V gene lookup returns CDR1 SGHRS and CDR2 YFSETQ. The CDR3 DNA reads TGCGCCAGCGGCTCGGGACTAGCGGGACAAGAGACCCAGTACTTC. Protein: CASGSGLAGQETQYF.

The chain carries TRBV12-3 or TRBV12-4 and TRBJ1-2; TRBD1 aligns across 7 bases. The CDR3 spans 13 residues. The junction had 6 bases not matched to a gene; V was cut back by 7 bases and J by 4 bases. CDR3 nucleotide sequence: TGTGCCAGCACCTCTGGGACAGTCTATGGCTACACCTTC. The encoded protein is CASTSGTVYGYTF.

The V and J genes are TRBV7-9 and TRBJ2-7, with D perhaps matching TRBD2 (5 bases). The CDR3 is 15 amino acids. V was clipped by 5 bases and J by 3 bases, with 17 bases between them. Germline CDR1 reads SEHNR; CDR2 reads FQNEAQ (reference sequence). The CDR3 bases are TGTGCCAGCAGCCCAAGACTATCCATGAACTACGAGCAGTACTTC. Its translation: CASSPRLSMNYEQYF. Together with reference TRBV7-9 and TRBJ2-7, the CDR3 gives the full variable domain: DTGVSQNPRHKITKRGQNVTFRCDPISEHNRLYWYRQTLGQGPEFLTYFQNEAQLEKSRLLSDRFSAERPKGSFSTLEIQRTEQGDSAMYLCASSPRLSMNYEQYFGPGTRLTVT.

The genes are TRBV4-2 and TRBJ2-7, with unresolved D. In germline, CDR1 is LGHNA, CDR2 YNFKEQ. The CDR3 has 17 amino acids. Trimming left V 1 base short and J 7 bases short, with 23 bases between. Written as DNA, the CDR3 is TGTGCCAGCAGCCAAGGTTTCCAACGCAATCTTTTTGGGGAGCAGTACTTC. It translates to CASSQGFQRNLFGEQYF.

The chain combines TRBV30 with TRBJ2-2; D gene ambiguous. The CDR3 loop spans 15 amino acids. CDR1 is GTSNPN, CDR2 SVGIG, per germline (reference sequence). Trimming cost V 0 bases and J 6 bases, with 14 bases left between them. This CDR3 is CAWSVIGPRAGELFF. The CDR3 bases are TGTGCCTGGAGTGTAATTGGGCCCCGGGCCGGGGAGCTGTTTTTT. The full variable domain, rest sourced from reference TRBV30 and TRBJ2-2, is SQTIHQWPATLVQPVGSPLSLECTVEGTSNPNLYWYRQAAGRGLQLLFYSVGIGQISSEVPQNLSASRPQDRQFILSSKKLLLSDSGFYLCAWSVIGPRAGELFFGEGSRLTVL.

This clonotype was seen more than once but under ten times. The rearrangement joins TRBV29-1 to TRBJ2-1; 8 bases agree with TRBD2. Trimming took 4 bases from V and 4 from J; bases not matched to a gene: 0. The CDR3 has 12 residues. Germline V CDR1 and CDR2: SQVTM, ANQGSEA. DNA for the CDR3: TGCAGCGTTGTAGCGGGGTACAATGAGCAGTTCTTC. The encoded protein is CSVVAGYNEQFF.

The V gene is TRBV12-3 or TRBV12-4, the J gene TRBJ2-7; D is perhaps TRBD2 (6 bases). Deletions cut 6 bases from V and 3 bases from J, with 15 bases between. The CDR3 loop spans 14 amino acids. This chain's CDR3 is CASSRPGSCYEQYF. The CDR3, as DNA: TGTGCCAGCAGCCGACCCGGGAGTTGCTACGAGCAGTACTTC.

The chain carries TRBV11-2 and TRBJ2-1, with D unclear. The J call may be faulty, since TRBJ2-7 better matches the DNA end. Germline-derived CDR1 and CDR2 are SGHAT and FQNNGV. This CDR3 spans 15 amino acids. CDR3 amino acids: CASSLGQVGSYEQYF. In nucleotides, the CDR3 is TGTGCCAGCAGCTTAGGGCAGGTTGGGTCCTACGAGCAGTACTTC.

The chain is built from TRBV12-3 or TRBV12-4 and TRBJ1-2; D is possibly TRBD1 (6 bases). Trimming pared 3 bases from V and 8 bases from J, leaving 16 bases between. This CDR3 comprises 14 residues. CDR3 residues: CASSLAGGGPGYTF. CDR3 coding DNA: TGTGCCAGCAGTTTGGCCGGGGGGGGCCCGGGCTACACCTTC.